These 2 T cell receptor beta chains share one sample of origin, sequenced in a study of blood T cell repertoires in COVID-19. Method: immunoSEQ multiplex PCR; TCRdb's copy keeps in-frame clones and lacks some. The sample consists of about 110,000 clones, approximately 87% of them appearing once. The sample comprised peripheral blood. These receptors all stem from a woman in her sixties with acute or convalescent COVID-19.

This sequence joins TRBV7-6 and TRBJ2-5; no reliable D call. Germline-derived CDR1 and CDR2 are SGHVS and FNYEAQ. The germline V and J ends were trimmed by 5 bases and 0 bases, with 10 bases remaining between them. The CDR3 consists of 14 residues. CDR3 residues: CASSPTKYQETQYF. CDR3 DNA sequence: TGTGCCAGCAGCCCAACAAAGTACCAAGAGACCCAGTACTTC.

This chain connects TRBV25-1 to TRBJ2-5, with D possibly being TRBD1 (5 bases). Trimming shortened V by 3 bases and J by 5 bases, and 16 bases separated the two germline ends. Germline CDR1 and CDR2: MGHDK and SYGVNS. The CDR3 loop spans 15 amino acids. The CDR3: CASSDSRVFRETQYF. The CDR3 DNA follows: TGTGCCAGCAGTGATTCCAGGGTTTTTCGGGAGACCCAGTACTTC.